One sample yielded the 30 T cell receptor beta chains listed below, sequenced in a study of cytomegalovirus exposure and HLA in healthy donors. This PCR relied on a set of 60 Vbeta primers and 13 Jbeta primers. The assay was immunoSEQ multiplex PCR, and TCRdb's table has in-frame clones only and misses some. The sample has 95,000 to 150,000 clones; approximately 74% are singletons. Sequencing input: PBMCs. Receptors were obtained from a middle-aged man in good health and CMV-seropositive.

V gene TRBV25-1 combines with J gene TRBJ1-1, with a weak D call TRBD1 (5 bases). Germline V gene lookup returns CDR1 MGHDK and CDR2 SYGVNS. V lost 5 bases, J lost 4 bases, and 11 bases lay in between. The CDR3 loop spans 13 amino acids. The CDR3 reads CASSRSGGTEAFF. The CDR3 bases are TGTGCCAGCAGTCGTTCGGGGGGCACTGAAGCTTTCTTT.

This clone was counted a single time. The chain joins TRBV27 to TRBJ1-2; no reliable D call. The CDR3 totals 14 residues. The V end lost 5 bases, the J end lost 8 bases, and 18 bases lay between the germline ends. The germline CDR1 and CDR2 sequences are MNHEY and SMNVEV (reference sequence). CDR3 nucleotides: TGTGCCAGCAGTCCGTTCACCGGACTTTCAGGCTACACCTTC. It codes for CASSPFTGLSGYTF.

This clone was seen only once. The chain carries TRBV28 and TRBJ2-5; 9 bases agree with TRBD2. The V segment lost 4 bases and the J segment 4 bases; nucleotides outside the gene matches: 7. This CDR3 has 15 amino acids. In germline, CDR1 is MDHEN, CDR2 SYDVKM. The CDR3 protein is CASSWPPAGGETQYF. In DNA, the CDR3 is TGTGCCAGCAGTTGGCCCCCAGCGGGAGGAGAGACCCAGTACTTC.

The chain uses TRBV28 and TRBJ2-7; D is perhaps TRBD2 (5 bases). V lost 5 bases, J lost 0 bases, and 8 bases lay in between. The germline V gene encodes CDR1 MDHEN and CDR2 SYDVKM. The length of the CDR3 is 13 residues. The CDR3 nucleotides read TGTGCCAGCAGTCCCCGGGACTCCTACGAGCAGTACTTC. Protein product: CASSPRDSYEQYF. The full variable domain, with the rest looked up from reference TRBV28 and TRBJ2-7, is DVKVTQSSRYLVKRTGEKVFLECVQDMDHENMFWYRQDPGLGLRLIYFSYDVKMKEKGDIPEGYSVSREKKERFSLILESASTNQTSMYLCASSPRDSYEQYFGPGTRLTVT.

This clone was seen a single time. The chain combines TRBV6-1 with TRBJ1-1; maybe TRBD1 (5 bases). Germline loops: CDR1 MNHNS, CDR2 SASEGT. There are 13 residues in the CDR3. The CDR3 sequence: CAISQGKNTEAFF. CDR3 bases: TGTGCGATTTCGCAGGGCAAGAACACTGAAGCTTTCTTT.

In the case of this clone: The same CDR3 arises from other DNA sequences in this sample as well. The chain recombines TRBV29-1 with TRBJ2-7; possibly TRBD2 for D (5 bases). V lost 1 base and J 0 bases, leaving 10 bases between the germline ends. The CDR3 totals 14 residues. In germline, CDR1 is SQVTM, CDR2 ANQGSEA. DNA of the CDR3: TGCAGCGTTGAAGCGGCAGGAGGCTCCTACGAGCAGTACTTC. Translation gives CSVEAAGGSYEQYF.

The sample holds a few counts of this clone. The chain recombines TRBV19 with TRBJ2-1, with D possibly matching TRBD1 (6 bases). Germline V lookup: CDR1 LNHDA, CDR2 SQIVND (reference sequence). The CDR3 runs to 15 residues. Trimming removed 3 bases at V and 4 bases at J, with 13 bases between. The CDR3 protein is CASSIRGGLYNEQFF. CDR3 in DNA: TGTGCCAGTAGTATCAGGGGCGGGCTTTACAATGAGCAGTTCTTC.

The chain joins TRBV7-9 to TRBJ2-3, with a possible D match to TRBD2 (6 bases). V lost 1 base, J lost 3 bases, and 11 bases lay in between. The CDR3 is 15 amino acids. Germline V gene data show CDR1 as SEHNR and CDR2 as FQNEAQ (reference sequence). The CDR3 reads CASSLGQGGTDTQYF. CDR3 DNA sequence: TGTGCCAGCAGCTTAGGGCAGGGAGGAACAGATACGCAGTATTTT.

The J gene is TRBJ1-1, the V gene TRBV30, with a weak D call TRBD1 (5 bases). Trimming pared 0 bases from V and 6 bases from J, leaving 11 bases between. Germline lookup yields CDR1 GTSNPN and CDR2 SVGIG (reference sequence). The CDR3 length is 13 residues. The CDR3 bases are TGTGCCTGGAGTGTGTGGGGGGGGTCTGAAGCTTTCTTT. Translation: CAWSVWGGSEAFF.

The V gene is TRBV9, the J gene TRBJ2-6; D is unresolved. V shed 4 bases and J shed 2 bases, with 19 bases lying between them. CDR1 is SGDLS, CDR2 YYNGEE, per germline. This CDR3 is built from 18 residues. Here the CDR3 reads CASSPPAGLLPGANVLTF. The CDR3 nucleotides read TGTGCCAGCAGCCCCCCGGCAGGTCTCCTACCTGGGGCCAACGTCCTGACTTTC. The variable domain in full, with the rest retrieved from reference TRBV9 and TRBJ2-6, is DSGVTQTPKHLITATGQRVTLRCSPRSGDLSVYWYQQSLDQGLQFLIQYYNGEERAKGNILERFSAQQFPDLHSELNLSSLELGDSALYFCASSPPAGLLPGANVLTFGAGSRLTVL.

This chain links TRBV6-5 with TRBJ2-7, with 7 bases identical to TRBD1. There are 15 residues in the CDR3. The J segment lost 3 bases and the V segment lost 6 bases, leaving 11 bases of the junction unmatched. CDR1 is MNHEY and CDR2 is SVGAGI in the germline V gene. The CDR3 nucleotides are TGTGCCAGCAGCCGTACTCCGGGACAGATCTACGAGCAGTACTTC. This gives the protein CASSRTPGQIYEQYF.

The chain recombines TRBV10-3 with TRBJ1-1; tentatively, D is TRBD1 (5 bases). The CDR3 covers 17 residues. V was pared by 0 bases and J by 2 bases, with 16 bases between. Germline loops: CDR1 ENHRY, CDR2 SYGVKD. This chain's CDR3 is CAISESRSGGRNTEAFF. The CDR3 coding sequence is TGTGCCATCAGTGAGTCGAGGAGCGGGGGACGAAACACTGAAGCTTTCTTT.

V gene TRBV29-1 combines with J gene TRBJ2-1; D possibly corresponds to TRBD1 (5 bases). Germline V lookup: CDR1 SQVTM, CDR2 ANQGSEA. V lost 2 bases and J 4 bases, leaving 6 bases between the germline ends. The CDR3 has 12 residues. The CDR3 DNA follows: TGCAGCGTTGAAACAGGATACAATGAGCAGTTCTTC. Its protein product is CSVETGYNEQFF.

This clone was observed a few times. The chain couples TRBV5-1 to TRBJ2-2; the match to TRBD2 covers 7 bases. The germline V gene encodes CDR1 SGHRS and CDR2 YFSETQ. The CDR3 loop spans 15 amino acids. J was trimmed by 7 bases and V by 4 bases; bases with no gene match: 10. Here the CDR3 DNA reads TGCGCCAGCAGCGGGGAACGGGGGGTCATCGGGGAGCTGTTTTTT. This codes for CASSGERGVIGELFF.

V usage is TRBV14 and J usage is TRBJ1-4; D may be TRBD1 (5 bases). The germline V gene has CDR1 SGHDN and CDR2 FVKESK. CDR3 length equals 15 residues. Trimming pared 6 bases from V and 1 base from J, leaving 12 bases between. The CDR3 region has the DNA TGTGCCAGCAGTCCCCTCAGGGTAACTAATGAAAAACTGTTTTTT. As protein: CASSPLRVTNEKLFF.

V gene TRBV30 combines with J gene TRBJ1-1, with a possible D match to TRBD1 (6 bases). The CDR3 contains 12 residues. V was shortened by 4 bases and J by 5 bases, with 11 bases between the two germline ends. Germline CDR1 is GTSNPN and CDR2 is SVGIG (reference sequence). CDR3 sequence (DNA): TGTGCCTGGAATCGAGGGGGAACTGAAGCTTTCTTT. It is translated as CAWNRGGTEAFF. The variable domain in full, completed from reference TRBV30 and TRBJ1-1, reads SQTIHQWPATLVQPVGSPLSLECTVEGTSNPNLYWYRQAAGRGLQLLFYSVGIGQISSEVPQNLSASRPQDRQFILSSKKLLLSDSGFYLCAWNRGGTEAFFGQGTRLTVV.

This clone was found a few times. The chain combines TRBV6-5 with TRBJ1-5, with D hard to call. CDR1 is MNHEY, CDR2 SVGAGI, per germline. V lost 0 bases to trimming and J lost 5 bases, with 11 bases between them. The CDR3 runs to 15 residues. The CDR3 DNA follows: TGTGCCAGCAGTTACTCGCCGTCGCCGGATCAGCCCCAGCATTTT. Translating gives CASSYSPSPDQPQHF.

V gene TRBV29-1 combines with J gene TRBJ2-7; 7 nucleotides match TRBD1. This CDR3 contains 15 residues. Germline V lookup: CDR1 SQVTM, CDR2 ANQGSEA. With 0 bases clipped from V and 0 bases from J, the junction kept 5 bases outside the gene matches. CDR3 DNA sequence: TGCAGCGTTGAAGAACGGTACAGGGGCTCCTACGAGCAGTACTTC. Translated, it gives CSVEERYRGSYEQYF.

The rearrangement joins TRBV30 to TRBJ2-5; 8 bases line up with TRBD2. CDR3 length equals 14 residues. Unmatched junction bases numbered 6, after V lost 1 base and J lost 5 bases. CDR1 and CDR2 (germline): GTSNPN, SVGIG (reference sequence). The CDR3 DNA reads as TGTGCCTGGAGTGATTGTCCGGGAGGGGAGACCCAGTACTTC. Protein product: CAWSDCPGGETQYF.

The chain has TRBV27 and TRBJ2-6; weak D call: TRBD2 (5 bases). V was shortened by 7 bases and J by 4 bases, with 8 bases between the two germline ends. CDR1 and CDR2 from the germline V gene are MNHEY and SMNVEV (reference sequence). CDR3 length: 13 residues. CDR3 in DNA: TGTGCCAGCACCCGAGGGGGGGCCAACGTCCTGACTTTC. Protein sequence: CASTRGGANVLTF.

V is TRBV30 and J is TRBJ2-3; no clear D. V lost 4 bases, J lost 4 bases, and 6 bases lay in between. Looked up from germline, CDR1 is GTSNPN and CDR2 is SVGIG (reference sequence). This CDR3 has 11 amino acids. Written as DNA, the CDR3 is TGTGCCTGGAATCAGGCAGATACGCAGTATTTT. Translation: CAWNQADTQYF. The full variable domain, rest sourced from reference TRBV30 and TRBJ2-3, is SQTIHQWPATLVQPVGSPLSLECTVEGTSNPNLYWYRQAAGRGLQLLFYSVGIGQISSEVPQNLSASRPQDRQFILSSKKLLLSDSGFYLCAWNQADTQYFGPGTRLTVL.

The table lists this clone with a few counts. V gene TRBV7-6 combines with J gene TRBJ2-7; TRBD1 is a possible D gene (6 bases). The germline V gene encodes CDR1 SGHVS and CDR2 FNYEAQ. This CDR3 has 14 amino acids. V lost 4 bases, J lost 5 bases, and 15 bases lay in between. The CDR3 reads CASSSWQQGDEQYF. In DNA form, the CDR3 reads TGTGCCAGCAGCTCTTGGCAACAGGGCGACGAGCAGTACTTC.

This chain joins TRBV11-2 and TRBJ2-2; 9 bases line up with TRBD2. CDR1 SGHAT and CDR2 FQNNGV come from the germline V gene. V shed 5 bases, J shed 5 bases, and the junction held 6 bases outside the gene matches. There are 15 residues in the CDR3. DNA of the CDR3: TGTGCCAGCAGCCCAGCGGGAGGACCAACCGGGGAGCTGTTTTTT. Translating gives CASSPAGGPTGELFF.

The J gene is TRBJ1-1, the V gene TRBV19, with 8 bases matching TRBD1. This CDR3 spans 13 amino acids. Per the germline V gene, CDR1 is LNHDA and CDR2 is SQIVND (reference sequence). J was trimmed by 4 bases and V by 7 bases; bases with no gene match: 5. This CDR3 is CASNPTGGTEAFF. The CDR3 DNA reads TGTGCCAGTAACCCTACAGGGGGCACTGAAGCTTTCTTT.

This chain connects TRBV4-2 to TRBJ1-1; 7 positions agree with TRBD1. The ends lost 6 bases at V and 3 bases at J; junction bases unmatched: 4. Germline CDR1 is LGHNA and CDR2 is YNFKEQ. The CDR3 extends over 13 amino acids. The CDR3: CASSRDRHTEAFF. The CDR3 DNA is TGTGCCAGCAGTCGGGACAGACACACTGAAGCTTTCTTT.

This clone was seen only a few times. This sequence joins TRBV5-4 and TRBJ2-1, with TRBD2 matching 8 bases. Trimming took 4 bases from V and 4 from J; bases not matched to a gene: 7. The CDR3 spans 15 residues. The germline gives CDR1 SGHNT, CDR2 YYREEE (reference sequence). CDR3 nucleotides: TGTGCCAGCAGCCTTATAGGCGGGGGGTACAATGAGCAGTTCTTC. As protein: CASSLIGGGYNEQFF.

The table lists this clone with a few counts. This chain connects TRBV6-1 to TRBJ1-2; 11 bases map to TRBD1. This CDR3 is 13 amino acids long. The trim removed 7 bases at V and 5 bases at J, leaving 3 bases unmatched. The germline gives CDR1 MNHNS, CDR2 SASEGT. CDR3 in amino acids: CASKGQGEYGYTF. The CDR3 DNA follows: TGTGCCAGCAAGGGACAGGGGGAGTATGGCTACACCTTC.

The chain carries TRBV5-4 and TRBJ1-2; TRBD1 matches 9 bases. Germline-derived CDR1 and CDR2 are SGHNT and YYREEE (reference sequence). Trimming cost V 1 base and J 6 bases; bases outside gene matches: 7. The CDR3 has 15 residues. The CDR3 is CASSLSRDRENGYTF. The CDR3 nucleotides read TGTGCCAGCAGCTTGTCCCGGGACAGGGAGAATGGCTACACCTTC.

The chain recombines TRBV10-2 with TRBJ1-3, with a tentative D call TRBD1 (6 bases). Between the trimmed V and J ends, which lost 6 bases and 4 bases, there was a span of 13 bases. CDR1 is WSHSY and CDR2 is SAAADI in the germline V gene. The CDR3 length is 14 residues. The CDR3 DNA follows: TGCGCCAGCAGCGAACGGGACACGGGAAACACCATATATTTT. It translates to CASSERDTGNTIYF.

This clone was observed a few times. This chain links TRBV5-1 with TRBJ2-3, with TRBD1 as a possible D gene (6 bases). The germline gives CDR1 SGHRS, CDR2 YFSETQ. The germline V and J ends were trimmed by 4 bases and 2 bases, with 14 bases remaining between them. The CDR3 loop spans 15 amino acids. CDR3 amino acids: CASSTTGLPTDTQYF. CDR3 bases: TGCGCCAGCAGCACCACAGGGTTACCCACAGATACGCAGTATTTT.